These 19 T cell receptor beta chains came from one sample sequenced in a study of T cells in Graves' hyperthyroidism and ophthalmopathy. Authors of the study amplified TCR beta CDR3 regions from RNA transcripts. Carried out on the TCR CDR3, a first-round RT-PCR used the HTBI primer set. TCRdb passed the multiplex PCR reads through MiXCR, listing each CDR3 protein once. The sample gives around 250,000 distinct CDR3 sequences, just over 14% of which show up once; more than 10% is in the top ten. The sample was blood. The receptors were gathered from a woman between 40 and 50 years old with Graves' hyperthyroidism that later progressed to Graves' ophthalmopathy.

This clonotype was picked up many times. The V call is TRBV12-3 or TRBV12-4, the J call TRBJ1-4; possible D gene TRBD1, 5 bases. The CDR3 consists of 14 residues. V dropped 4 bases and J dropped 5 bases, with 11 bases sitting between them. CDR3 DNA: TGTGCCAGCAGTTATGGGACTTTGAATGAAAAACTGTTTTTT. Protein sequence: CASSYGTLNEKLFF.

This clonotype occurred many times. This chain joins TRBV27 and TRBJ2-1, with D possibly matching TRBD1 (5 bases). The CDR3 is 13 residues long. Germline loops: CDR1 MNHEY, CDR2 SMNVEV (reference sequence). V lost 4 bases to trimming and J lost 4 bases, with 8 bases between them. The CDR3 nucleotides read TGTGCCAGCAGTTCGACAGCTTACAATGAGCAGTTCTTC. It translates to CASSSTAYNEQFF.

The V and J genes are TRBV20-1 and TRBJ2-2, with 7 bases lining up with TRBD2. The V segment lost 6 bases and the J segment 8 bases; nucleotides outside the gene matches: 15. The CDR3 sequence is 15 residues long. The germline gives CDR1 DFQATT, CDR2 SNEGSKA (reference sequence). This chain's CDR3 is CSARPSGGGTGELFF. In DNA, the CDR3 is TGCAGTGCCCGTCCTTCTGGGGGGGGGACTGGGGAGCTGTTTTTT.

The chain links TRBV5-1 to TRBJ2-5; 7 bases are shared with TRBD1. Trimming removed 1 base from V and 5 bases from J; junction bases left unmatched: 14. The germline V gene has CDR1 SGHRS and CDR2 YFSETQ. CDR3 length: 17 amino acids. CDR3 DNA: TGCGCCAGCAGCTTGTCTCCTCCGGCACAGGGGAGTGAGACCCAGTACTTC. Translated, it gives CASSLSPPAQGSETQYF.

This clonotype was observed a few times. The chain joins TRBV7-8 to TRBJ2-2; tentatively, D is TRBD1 (6 bases). The CDR3 loop spans 16 amino acids. V lost 0 bases and J lost 1, with 9 bases in between. The germline CDR1 and CDR2 sequences are SGHVS and FQNEAQ. CDR3 in amino acids: CASSLAARGNTGELFF. The DNA of the CDR3 is TGTGCCAGCAGCTTAGCAGCCAGGGGGAACACCGGGGAGCTGTTTTTT.

This clonotype has more than one count but fewer than ten. The chain has TRBV7-9 and TRBJ1-3, with D possibly TRBD1 on 6 matching bases. This CDR3 comprises 14 residues. Trimming left V 5 bases short and J 1 base short, with 9 bases between. The V gene's germline CDR1 is SEHNR and CDR2 FQNEAQ (reference sequence). The CDR3 sequence is CASSPGTSGNTIYF. As DNA, the CDR3 is TGTGCCAGCAGCCCTGGGACATCTGGAAACACCATATATTTT.

This clonotype was detected many times. The CDR3 coding sequence is TGTGCCAGCACCCCGGACAGCTCGAACACCGGGGAGCTGTTTTTT. It specifies CASTPDSSNTGELFF. This chain joins TRBV12-3 or TRBV12-4 and TRBJ2-2; TRBD1 might be the D (6 bases). Trimming took off 7 bases at V and 0 bases at J, with 12 bases between the two ends. There are 15 residues in the CDR3.

This clonotype has at least ten counts. This chain connects TRBV18 to TRBJ2-1, with 11 bases identical to TRBD2. Germline V gives CDR1 KGHSH, CDR2 LQKENI. V shed 4 bases and J 5 bases; nucleotides not matched to a gene: 4. This CDR3 is 15 amino acids long. The CDR3 reads CASSQGLAENNEQFF. CDR3 bases: TGTGCCAGCTCACAGGGACTAGCGGAAAACAATGAGCAGTTCTTC.

This clonotype showed up just a few times. This chain joins TRBV4-1 and TRBJ1-2; 7 bases map to TRBD1. Losses at the gene ends were 1 base for V and 6 bases for J; bases not matched to a gene: 5. The CDR3 extends over 14 amino acids. Germline CDR1 MGHRA, CDR2 YSYEKL. The CDR3 nucleotides are TGCGCCAGCAGCCAAGGCAGGGGGTCCAATGGCTACACCTTC. Translation gives CASSQGRGSNGYTF.

This clonotype has a count of ten or more. The V and J genes are TRBV12-3 or TRBV12-4 and TRBJ2-3; 7 positions agree with TRBD2. V was clipped by 6 bases and J by 5 bases; unmatched bases: 5. This CDR3 has 13 amino acids. CDR3 amino acids: CASRPLAVDTQYF. The DNA of the CDR3 is TGTGCCAGCAGACCGCTAGCGGTAGATACGCAGTATTTT.

In its sample, this clonotype was seen many times. The J gene is TRBJ2-1, the V gene TRBV7-9, with 7 bases aligning to TRBD2. Germline loops: CDR1 SEHNR, CDR2 FQNEAQ (reference sequence). V lost 3 bases to trimming and J lost 8 bases; unmatched junction nucleotides: 7. The length of the CDR3 is 14 residues. This CDR3 is CASSLAGVFHEQFF. CDR3 DNA: TGTGCCAGCAGCTTGGCGGGAGTGTTCCATGAGCAGTTCTTC.

This clonotype was recorded at least ten times. The chain carries TRBV6-1 and TRBJ2-5, with 8 bases matching TRBD1. Germline assignment: CDR1 MNHNS and CDR2 SASEGT. The CDR3 totals 14 residues. With 0 bases clipped from V and 5 bases from J, the junction kept 2 bases outside the gene matches. The chain's CDR3 is CASSEATGVETQYF. DNA for the CDR3: TGTGCCAGCAGTGAAGCGACAGGGGTTGAGACCCAGTACTTC.

This clonotype was seen at least ten times. The chain couples TRBV11-2 to TRBJ1-6, with 11 bases identical to TRBD1. Per germline, CDR1 SGHAT and CDR2 FQNNGV. The V segment lost 6 bases and the J segment 3 bases; nucleotides outside the gene matches: 7. This CDR3 region has 17 residues. CDR3 protein: CASSFRDRGYYNSPLHF. The CDR3 nucleotides read TGTGCCAGCAGTTTCCGGGACAGGGGGTACTATAATTCACCCCTCCACTTT. Combining the CDR3 with reference TRBV11-2 and TRBJ1-6 gives the whole variable domain EAGVAQSPRYKIIEKRQSVAFWCNPISGHATLYWYQQILGQGPKLLIQFQNNGVVDDSQLPKDRFSAERLKGVDSTLKIQPAKLEDSAVYLCASSFRDRGYYNSPLHFGNGTRLTVT.

The sample holds many counts of this clonotype. The J gene is TRBJ2-7, the V gene TRBV2; D uncertain. The CDR3 has 13 residues. CDR1 is SNHLY and CDR2 is FYNNEI in the germline V gene. Trimming stripped 6 bases from V and 3 bases from J, with 12 bases between. For the CDR3, the DNA is TGTGCCAGCAGGGGCCCGGTAAACTACGAGCAGTACTTC. Translation: CASRGPVNYEQYF.

A remark on this clonotype: Lacking the conserved final phenylalanine or tryptophan, this CDR3 likely reflects a read error. This chain connects TRBV30 to TRBJ2-5; D could derive from TRBD1 or TRBD2 (5 bases each). The germline V gene has CDR1 GTSNPN and CDR2 SVGIG (reference sequence). Trimming stripped 2 bases from V and 5 bases from J, with 15 bases between. The CDR3 spans 14 residues. This chain's CDR3 is CAWSPGLGTETQYV. CDR3 nucleotide sequence: TGTGCCTGGAGTCCGGGGCTGGGGACGGAGACCCAGTACGTC.

In its sample, this clonotype was seen many times. V and J are TRBV10-2 and TRBJ2-1; D not certain. Germline V gene lookup returns CDR1 WSHSY and CDR2 SAAADI. V shed 10 bases and J shed 0 bases, with 4 bases lying between them. This CDR3 spans 11 amino acids. The CDR3 spells CATGSYNEQFF. CDR3 sequence (DNA): TGCGCCACTGGCTCCTACAATGAGCAGTTCTTC.

There are many counts of this clonotype. V is TRBV20-1 and J is TRBJ2-1; 10 nucleotides align to TRBD2. The CDR3 loop spans 15 amino acids. J gave up 6 bases and V 3 bases, and 8 bases lay outside the gene matches. Germline CDR1 and CDR2: DFQATT and SNEGSKA (reference sequence). Here the CDR3 DNA reads TGCAGTGCTAGGGGCCAGCGGGAGGGGGTCAATGAGCAGTTCTTC. It yields the protein CSARGQREGVNEQFF.

This clonotype was counted many times. J is TRBJ1-6 and V is TRBV6-1, with a weak D call TRBD1 (6 bases). CDR1 is MNHNS and CDR2 is SASEGT in the germline V gene. The CDR3 runs 15 residues. Trimming left V 5 bases short and J 6 bases short, with 14 bases between. In DNA, the CDR3 is TGTGCCAGCAGTAGATTCGGACAGATTAATTCACCCCTCCACTTT. It codes for CASSRFGQINSPLHF.

This clonotype was counted ten times or more. This rearrangement joins TRBV28 to TRBJ2-7, with D unclear. This CDR3 comprises 15 residues. Trimming stripped 3 bases from V and 3 bases from J, with 15 bases between. Germline CDR1 is MDHEN and CDR2 is SYDVKM. Written as DNA, the CDR3 is TGTGCCAGCAGTTTTCCTCCGAGTAGACTCTACGAGCAGTACTTC. Its translation: CASSFPPSRLYEQYF.